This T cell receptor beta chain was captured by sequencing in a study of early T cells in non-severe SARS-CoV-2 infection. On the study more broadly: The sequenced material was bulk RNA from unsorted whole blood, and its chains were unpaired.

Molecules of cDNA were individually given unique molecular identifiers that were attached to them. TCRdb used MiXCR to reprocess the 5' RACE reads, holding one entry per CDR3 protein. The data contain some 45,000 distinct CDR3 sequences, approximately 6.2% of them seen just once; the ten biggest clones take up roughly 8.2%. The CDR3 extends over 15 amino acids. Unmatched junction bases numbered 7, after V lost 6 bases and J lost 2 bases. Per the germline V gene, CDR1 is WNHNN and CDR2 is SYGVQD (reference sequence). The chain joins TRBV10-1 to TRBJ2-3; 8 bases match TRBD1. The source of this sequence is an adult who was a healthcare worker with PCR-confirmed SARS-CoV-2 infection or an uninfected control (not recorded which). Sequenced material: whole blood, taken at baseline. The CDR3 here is CASRAGTGHTDTQYF. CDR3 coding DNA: TGCGCCAGCAGGGCCGGGACAGGTCACACAGATACGCAGTATTTT.